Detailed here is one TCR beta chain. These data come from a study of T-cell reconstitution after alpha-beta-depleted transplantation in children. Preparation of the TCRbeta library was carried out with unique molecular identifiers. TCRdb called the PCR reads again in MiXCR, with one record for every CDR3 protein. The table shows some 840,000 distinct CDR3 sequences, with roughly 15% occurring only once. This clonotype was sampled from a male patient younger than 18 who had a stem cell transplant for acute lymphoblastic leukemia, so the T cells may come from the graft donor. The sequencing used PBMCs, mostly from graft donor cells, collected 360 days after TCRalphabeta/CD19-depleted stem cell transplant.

The CDR3 nucleotides read TGTGCCAGCAGCCGTCCGGGACTAGCGGCTAGCTCCTACGAGCAGTACTTC. Protein: CASSRPGLAASSYEQYF. The V and J genes are TRBV5-6 and TRBJ2-7; 11 bases are a match to TRBD2. CDR1 and CDR2 (germline): SGHDT, YYEEEE. CDR3 size: 17 residues. V shed 4 bases, J shed 0 bases, and the junction held 9 bases outside the gene matches.